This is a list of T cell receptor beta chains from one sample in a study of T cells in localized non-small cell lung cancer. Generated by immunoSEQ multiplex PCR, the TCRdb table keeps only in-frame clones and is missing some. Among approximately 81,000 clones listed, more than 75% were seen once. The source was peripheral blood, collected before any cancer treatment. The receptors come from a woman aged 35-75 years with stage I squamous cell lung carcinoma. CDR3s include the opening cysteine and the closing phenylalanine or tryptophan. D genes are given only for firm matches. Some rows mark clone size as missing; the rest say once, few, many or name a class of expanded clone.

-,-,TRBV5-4,CASSLASGNTGHEQYF
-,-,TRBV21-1,CASTQRDRGQNTEAFF
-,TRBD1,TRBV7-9,CASSLYASGTGGAGTEAFF
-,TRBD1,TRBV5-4,CASSPGTGDLISSYNEQFF
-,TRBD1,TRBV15,CATSLGQGGGGYTF
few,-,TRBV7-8,CASSWARESNQPQHF
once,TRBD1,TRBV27,CASSSGTGDRGYTF
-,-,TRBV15,CATSREHSYEQYF
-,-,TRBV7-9,CASSTDRSKNIQYF
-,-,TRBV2,CARRTIWEKLFF
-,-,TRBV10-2,CASSEVYGDTIYF
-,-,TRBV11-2,CASSLLWTADTEAFF
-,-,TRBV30,CAWSVLGIGLSPLHF
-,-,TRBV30,CAWSVGGGYTF
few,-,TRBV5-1,CASSLDREAGYTF
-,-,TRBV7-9,CASSLDERNPHEKLFF
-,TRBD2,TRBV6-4,CASSPEGLAGGRTDTQYF
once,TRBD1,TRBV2,CASIMTGGNYGYTF
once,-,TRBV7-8,CASSSSSYNSPLHF
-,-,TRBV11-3,CASSLGVAVQETQYF
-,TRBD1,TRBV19,CASSIVARGLEKLFF
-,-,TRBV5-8,CASSSGFTRGEQFF
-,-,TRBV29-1,CSVVEGDPGNTIYF
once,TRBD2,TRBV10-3,CAISDMGGGSDTQYF
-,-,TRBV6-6,CASSYSNSNQPQHF
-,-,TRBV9,CASSVALGGNYGYTF
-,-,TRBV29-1,CSVEPLGRNTIYF
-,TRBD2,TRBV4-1,CASSLAVNMGGGETQYF
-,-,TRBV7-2,CASSPDLGYGYTF
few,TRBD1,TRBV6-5,CASRQTGGGSPLHF
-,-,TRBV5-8,CASSLDLGREQFF
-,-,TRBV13,CASSPRTVDYGYTF
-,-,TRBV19,CASSIAGRAEAFF
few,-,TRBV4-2,CASSQESFGASGNTIYF
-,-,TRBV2,CATTRGIDYEQYF
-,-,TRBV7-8,CASSLGNRDGYTF
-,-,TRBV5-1,CASSLATGNEKLFF
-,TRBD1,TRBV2,CASRRTGTYEQYF
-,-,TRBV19,CASKDSSTTNEKLFF
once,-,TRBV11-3,CASSLGVQGRYEQYF
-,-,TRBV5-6,CASSHGGYSNQPQHF
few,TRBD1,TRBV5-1,CASSLNRGEAFF
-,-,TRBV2,CASSEGMNTEAFF
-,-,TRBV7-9,CASSLAGRDSPLHF
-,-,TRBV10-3,CAISPSAASGADTQYF
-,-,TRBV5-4,CASSLRSGQYNSPLHF
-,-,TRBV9,CASSVGTASSYEQYF
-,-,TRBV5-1,CASSLVGRGRDEQYF
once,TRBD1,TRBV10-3,CAISETDRANTEAFF